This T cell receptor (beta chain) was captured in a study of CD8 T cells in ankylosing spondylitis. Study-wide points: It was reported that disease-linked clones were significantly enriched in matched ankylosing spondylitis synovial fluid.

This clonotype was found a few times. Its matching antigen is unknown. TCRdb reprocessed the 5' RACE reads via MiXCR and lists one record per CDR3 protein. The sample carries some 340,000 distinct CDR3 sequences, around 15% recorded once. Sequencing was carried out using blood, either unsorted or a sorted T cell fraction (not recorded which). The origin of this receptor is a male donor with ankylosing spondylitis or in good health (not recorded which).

The CDR3 bases are TGCAGTGCTTGGACAGGGATCAACTATGGCTACACCTTC. It translates to CSAWTGINYGYTF. The chain links TRBV20-1 to TRBJ1-2; 8 bases map to TRBD1. The CDR3 runs to 13 residues. From germline, CDR1 is DFQATT and CDR2 SNEGSKA (reference sequence). J gave up 2 bases and V 5 bases, and 4 bases lay outside the gene matches.